The clone carrying this TCR beta chain showed up just once. No antigen is known for it. Clones were sequenced by immunoSEQ multiplex PCR, and TCRdb holds only the in-frame ones, with some missing. The sample has roughly 49,000 clones, more than 60% seen once. The data were taken from a study of pediatric ulcerative colitis. The study, taken as a whole, reports: Substantially fewer templates came from a couple of patients' blood samples.

CDR1 MNHEY and CDR2 SMNVEV come from the germline V gene (reference sequence). The CDR3 is 13 residues long. With 8 bases clipped from V and 5 bases from J, the junction kept 6 bases outside the gene matches. The rectum was sampled with one to two pinch biopsies at colonoscopy. The sample taken for sequencing was gut tissue. V and J are TRBV27 and TRBJ2-3, with 8 bases identical to TRBD2. The source of this sequence is a girl aged 10 to 17 with moderate ulcerative colitis. Here the CDR3 DNA reads TGTGCCAGCCTCGGGACTAGTCAAGATACGCAGTATTTT. Translated, it gives CASLGTSQDTQYF.